These 16 T cell receptor beta chains originate from one sample sequenced in a study of blood T cell repertoires in COVID-19. Sequenced by immunoSEQ multiplex PCR; TCRdb stores in-frame clones only, minus some. Of around 150,000 clones listed, 80% to 90% are singletons. The sequenced material came from peripheral blood. Source of these receptors: a man aged 55 to 70 with acute or convalescent COVID-19.

CDR3 region: CATSEDGTSEAFF. The DNA of the CDR3 is TGTGCCACCAGTGAGGACGGGACTTCCGAAGCTTTCTTT. J is TRBJ1-1 and V is TRBV24-1; tentative D call: TRBD1 (5 bases). Trimming shortened V by 4 bases and J by 8 bases, and 13 bases separated the two germline ends. The CDR3 totals 13 residues. Germline-derived CDR1 and CDR2 are KGHDR and SFDVKD.

J is TRBJ2-7 and V is TRBV6-6, with 7 positions matching TRBD1. The CDR3 totals 12 residues. Germline V gene sequence: CDR1 MNHNY, CDR2 SVGAGI (reference sequence). The V segment lost 6 bases and the J segment 6 bases; nucleotides outside the gene matches: 5. CDR3 DNA sequence: TGTGCCAGCAGAAGAGACAGGGTCGAGCAGTACTTC. Residues: CASRRDRVEQYF.

The chain uses TRBV5-1 and TRBJ1-2, with 10 nucleotides matching TRBD1. Per germline, CDR1 SGHRS and CDR2 YFSETQ. V shed 2 bases, J shed 4 bases, and the junction held 5 bases outside the gene matches. This CDR3 contains 15 residues. The CDR3 protein is CASSLGQGGPYGYTF. The CDR3 nucleotides are TGCGCCAGCAGCTTAGGACAGGGGGGCCCCTATGGCTACACCTTC.

The genes are TRBV9 and TRBJ2-5; 10 nucleotides line up with TRBD2. This CDR3 is built from 15 residues. Germline CDR1 SGDLS, CDR2 YYNGEE. The V and J ends lost 4 bases and 1 base, in that order; junction bases with no gene match: 4. The CDR3 sequence is CASSSGTSAQETQYF. For the CDR3, the DNA is TGTGCCAGCAGCAGCGGGACTAGCGCCCAAGAGACCCAGTACTTC.

The chain combines TRBV18 with TRBJ2-5; 7 bases line up with TRBD2. After removal of 6 bases from V and 5 bases from J, the junction contained 9 bases not matched to a gene. This CDR3 comprises 14 residues. Germline V lookup: CDR1 KGHSH, CDR2 LQKENI. The CDR3 sequence is CASSSGGFTETQYF. CDR3 DNA: TGTGCCAGCTCCTCGGGGGGATTTACGGAGACCCAGTACTTC.

The rearrangement joins TRBV10-1 to TRBJ1-2, with a possible D match to TRBD1 (6 bases). CDR1 WNHNN and CDR2 SYGVQD come from the germline V gene (reference sequence). The CDR3 contains 16 residues. V gave up 6 bases and J gave up 1 base, with 18 bases separating them. CDR3 amino acids: CASSATGTPLNYGYTF. The CDR3 region has the DNA TGCGCCAGCAGCGCCACCGGGACACCCCTTAACTATGGCTACACCTTC.

V gene TRBV5-4 combines with J gene TRBJ1-1, with 7 bases fitting TRBD1. V lost 4 bases, J lost 2 bases, and 11 bases stayed unmatched. CDR3 length: 16 amino acids. Germline V gene lookup returns CDR1 SGHNT and CDR2 YYREEE (reference sequence). The CDR3: CASSPWDSRLNTEAFF. The CDR3, as DNA: TGTGCCAGCAGCCCGTGGGACAGCCGGTTAAACACTGAAGCTTTCTTT. The entire variable domain, with the rest obtained from reference TRBV5-4 and TRBJ1-1, is as follows: ETGVTQSPTHLIKTRGQQVTLRCSSQSGHNTVSWYQQALGQGPQFIFQYYREEENGRGNFPPRFSGLQFPNYSSELNVNALELDDSALYLCASSPWDSRLNTEAFFGQGTRLTVV.

This clone was observed once. The V call is TRBV24-1, the J call TRBJ1-5; no clear D gene. The germline V and J ends were trimmed by 1 base and 6 bases, with 9 bases remaining between them. This CDR3 comprises 14 residues. Looked up from germline, CDR1 is KGHDR and CDR2 is SFDVKD. The CDR3 bases are TGTGCCACCAGTGATTTTTCGAGTTTTCAGCCCCAGCATTTT. It is translated as CATSDFSSFQPQHF.

This sequence joins TRBV27 and TRBJ1-2; maybe TRBD1 (6 bases). The CDR3 extends over 14 amino acids. V was shortened by 0 bases and J by 6 bases, with 11 bases between the two germline ends. Germline-derived CDR1 and CDR2 are MNHEY and SMNVEV (reference sequence). This CDR3 reads CASSLSGRGDGYTF. CDR3 DNA sequence: TGTGCCAGCAGTTTATCGGGCAGGGGTGATGGCTACACCTTC.

J is TRBJ2-7 and V is TRBV4-1, with TRBD1 matching over 10 bases. Germline assignment: CDR1 MGHRA and CDR2 YSYEKL. Trimming at V came to 1 base and at J to 4 bases, leaving 4 bases not matched to a gene. CDR3 length: 15 amino acids. The CDR3 protein is CASSQGRDRGYEQYF. CDR3 nucleotide sequence: TGCGCCAGCAGCCAAGGGAGGGACAGGGGATACGAGCAGTACTTC.

V and J are TRBV28 and TRBJ1-5; TRBD1 might be the D (5 bases). V was pared by 4 bases and J by 4 bases, with 14 bases between. Germline CDR1 and CDR2: MDHEN and SYDVKM. The CDR3 spans 15 residues. Here the CDR3 reads CASSSPGMLNQPQHF. The CDR3 DNA reads as TGTGCCAGCAGTTCTCCAGGGATGTTGAATCAGCCCCAGCATTTT.

The V call is TRBV21-1, the J call TRBJ1-5. TRBV21-1 is flagged as a pseudogene. CDR3 length equals 15 residues. In nucleotides, the CDR3 is TGTGCCAGCAGCAAAGGGGGCGGGGGAGATCAGCCCCAGCATTTT. Encoded protein: CASSKGGGGDQPQHF.

A single count supports this clone. This chain links TRBV6-1 with TRBJ2-3; TRBD2 might be the D (7 bases). Trimming left V 2 bases short and J 7 bases short, with 22 bases between. The CDR3 is 17 amino acids. Germline V gives CDR1 MNHNS, CDR2 SASEGT. The CDR3, as DNA: TGTGCCAGCAGTGAAACTCACGGGGGGCACACACAAAATACGCAGTATTTT. It encodes CASSETHGGHTQNTQYF.

In this sample, this clone turned up a few times. The gene calls are TRBV28 and TRBJ2-7, with a weak D call TRBD1 (6 bases). In germline, CDR1 is MDHEN, CDR2 SYDVKM. The V gene lost 5 bases and the J gene lost 0 bases, with 26 bases spanning the gap. The CDR3 is 19 amino acids. This CDR3 is CASSTPYNIMDSVSYEQYF. Written as DNA, the CDR3 is TGTGCCAGCAGTACCCCCTATAATATTATGGACAGCGTCTCCTACGAGCAGTACTTC.

V is TRBV27 and J is TRBJ2-7; TRBD1 matches 9 bases. The J segment lost 7 bases and the V segment lost 3 bases, leaving 28 bases of the junction unmatched. Germline V CDR1 and CDR2: MNHEY, SMNVEV (reference sequence). This CDR3 is 21 amino acids long. The CDR3 spells CASSFPDVNLTLWGQGFEQYF. CDR3 nucleotide sequence: TGTGCCAGCAGTTTTCCCGACGTGAACCTAACATTGTGGGGACAGGGATTTGAGCAGTACTTC.

V and J are TRBV27 and TRBJ2-7; perhaps TRBD2 as D (6 bases). The CDR3 has 15 amino acids. Germline CDR1 and CDR2: MNHEY and SMNVEV (reference sequence). Trimming took 0 bases from V and 5 from J, leaving 14 bases between them. The chain's CDR3 is CASSLSAGPPHEQYF. The CDR3 DNA is TGTGCCAGCAGTTTATCAGCGGGCCCGCCCCACGAGCAGTACTTC.